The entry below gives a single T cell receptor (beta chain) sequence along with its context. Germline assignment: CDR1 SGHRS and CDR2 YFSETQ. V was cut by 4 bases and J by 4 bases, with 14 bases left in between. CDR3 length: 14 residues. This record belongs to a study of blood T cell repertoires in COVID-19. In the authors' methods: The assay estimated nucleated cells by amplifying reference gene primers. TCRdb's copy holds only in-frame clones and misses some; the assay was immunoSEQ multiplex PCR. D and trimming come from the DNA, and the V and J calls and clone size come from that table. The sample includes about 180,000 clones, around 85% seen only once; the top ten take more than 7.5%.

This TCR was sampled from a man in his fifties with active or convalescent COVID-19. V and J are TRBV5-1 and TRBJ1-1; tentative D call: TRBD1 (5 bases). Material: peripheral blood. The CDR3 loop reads CASSLSGEGTEAFF. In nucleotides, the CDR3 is TGCGCCAGCAGCCTATCGGGGGAGGGCACTGAAGCTTTCTTT.